The entry below describes one T cell receptor (beta chain). This entry comes from a study of blood T cell repertoires in COVID-19. Assay used: immunoSEQ multiplex PCR; TCRdb lists only in-frame clones, some missing. The sample carries some 220,000 clones, approximately 85% recorded once. Seattle researchers signed up patients amid active infection and tracked them longitudinally. The CDR3 loop spans 13 amino acids. Germline CDR1 is MNHEY and CDR2 is SVGAGI. Trimming left V 6 bases short and J 4 bases short, with 12 bases between. This TCR was sampled from a woman between 65 and 79 years old with COVID-19, enrolled during active disease. Sequenced: peripheral blood. This chain links TRBV6-5 with TRBJ2-5, with no clear D. The CDR3 is CASRYPGSETQYF. DNA of the CDR3: TGTGCCAGCAGATATCCGGGTTCAGAGACCCAGTACTTC.